The 10 T cell receptor beta chains below all came from one sample that was sequenced in a study of cytomegalovirus exposure and HLA in healthy donors. Vbeta (60) and Jbeta (13) primers were used in the PCR. Assay used: immunoSEQ multiplex PCR; TCRdb lists only in-frame clones, some missing. Of about 100,000 clones listed, roughly 82% are singletons. The sequenced sample consisted of PBMCs. These receptors were collected from a man aged 50-60 years in good health and CMV-seronegative.

This clone was observed a single time. This sequence joins TRBV5-8 and TRBJ1-2, with 8 nucleotides matching TRBD1. The germline gives CDR1 SGHTS, CDR2 YDEGEE. The V gene end was trimmed by 4 bases and the J gene end by 4 bases; junction bases not matched to a gene: 6. The CDR3 contains 14 residues. The CDR3 DNA sequence: TGTGCCAGCAGCACGGACAGGGAAGGCTATGGCTACACCTTC. Its protein is CASSTDREGYGYTF.

The gene calls are TRBV2 and TRBJ1-5; 7 bases fit TRBD1. Trimming cost V 7 bases and J 1 base; bases outside gene matches: 7. CDR3 length: 15 residues. Germline assignment: CDR1 SNHLY and CDR2 FYNNEI. CDR3 DNA sequence: TGTGCCAGCAACAGGGGAGGATTCAGCAATCAGCCCCAGCATTTT. This translates into CASNRGGFSNQPQHF.

CDR3 DNA: TGTGCCAGCAGTCCCAGGAGGAGTAATGAAAAACTGTTTTTT. Its protein is CASSPRRSNEKLFF. The rearrangement uses TRBV27 and TRBJ1-4; D uncertain. With 5 bases removed from V and 4 bases from J, the gap between germline ends came to 11 bases. The germline gives CDR1 MNHEY, CDR2 SMNVEV (reference sequence). The CDR3 totals 14 residues.

The V call is TRBV5-1, the J call TRBJ2-7; 7 nucleotides agree with TRBD2. This CDR3 is built from 13 residues. The V gene end was trimmed by 6 bases and the J gene end by 3 bases; junction bases not matched to a gene: 6. The germline gives CDR1 SGHRS, CDR2 YFSETQ. In DNA, the CDR3 is TGCGCCAGCAAAGGGAGCGGGATCTACGAGCAGTACTTC. Its translation is CASKGSGIYEQYF.

The chain recombines TRBV27 with TRBJ1-2, with D possibly TRBD1 on 5 matching bases. CDR1 is MNHEY and CDR2 is SMNVEV in the germline V gene (reference sequence). CDR3 size: 13 residues. The V end lost 4 bases, the J end lost 8 bases, and 14 bases lay between the germline ends. The CDR3 sequence: CASSSGTLLGYTF. In DNA form, the CDR3 reads TGTGCCAGCAGTTCCGGGACTTTGCTCGGCTACACCTTC.

This clone occurred a few times. The genes are TRBV18 and TRBJ1-5; D is ambiguous. The CDR3 is made up of 13 amino acids. Trimming left V 2 bases short and J 4 bases short, with 6 bases between. Germline loops: CDR1 KGHSH, CDR2 LQKENI. The CDR3 reads CASSPDNNQPQHF. The CDR3 region has the DNA TGTGCCAGCTCACCAGACAATAATCAGCCCCAGCATTTT.

The genes are TRBV7-3 and TRBJ2-7, with 8 bases fitting TRBD1. The CDR3 totals 15 residues. The V segment lost 5 bases and the J segment 6 bases; nucleotides outside the gene matches: 12. Germline CDR1 is SGHTA and CDR2 is FQGTGA. The CDR3 protein is CASSLQGAVTGEQYF. The CDR3 region has the DNA TGTGCCAGCAGCCTCCAGGGGGCGGTAACGGGCGAGCAGTACTTC.

The genes are TRBV5-1 and TRBJ2-7; TRBD1 agrees at 8 bases. Trimming cost V 0 bases and J 7 bases; bases outside gene matches: 12. Germline V gene lookup returns CDR1 SGHRS and CDR2 YFSETQ. CDR3 size: 16 residues. For the CDR3, the DNA is TGCGCCAGCAGCTTGGCCGGGACAGGACTAACGGGGGAGCAGTACTTC. It specifies CASSLAGTGLTGEQYF.

The chain has TRBV2 and TRBJ2-1, with TRBD2 matching over 12 bases. The CDR3 runs to 16 residues. Germline values: CDR1 SNHLY, CDR2 FYNNEI. V lost 4 bases, J lost 9 bases, and 10 bases stayed unmatched. CDR3 sequence reads: CASSVMGLAGGSEQFF. CDR3 bases: TGTGCCAGCAGTGTTATGGGGCTAGCGGGAGGGAGTGAGCAGTTCTTC.

Comments on this clone: Other DNA sequences from this sample encode an identical CDR3 as well. The chain joins TRBV19 to TRBJ1-2, with TRBD1 identical over 7 bases. The CDR3 sequence is 12 residues long. J lost 4 bases, V lost 7 bases, and 3 bases had no gene match. The germline V gene encodes CDR1 LNHDA and CDR2 SQIVND (reference sequence). The CDR3: CASTGTVYGYTF. The CDR3 bases are TGTGCCAGTACCGGGACAGTCTATGGCTACACCTTC.